The sample holds one count of the clone carrying this TCR beta chain. The antigen remains undetermined. This sample is part of a study of cytomegalovirus exposure and HLA in healthy donors. Study findings and constraints: Listed as cytomegalovirus-associated were approximately 160 TCR beta chains. With high specificity and sensitivity, the classifier reportedly diagnosed cytomegalovirus status. A previous analysis found most TCR beta V segments productive roughly 90% or roughly 30% of the time.

V was cut by 4 bases and J by 5 bases, with 17 bases left in between. The CDR3 is 14 residues long. CDR1 is SQVTM and CDR2 is ANQGSEA in the germline V gene. PCR involved 60 Vbeta and 13 Jbeta primers. Data came from immunoSEQ multiplex PCR; TCRdb stores just in-frame clones and leaves some out. Counted here are 90,000 to 130,000 clones, approximately 70% occurring once; the ten biggest clones make up roughly 0.92%. This clonotype was obtained from a woman in her twenties or thirties in good health and CMV-seronegative. What was sequenced was PBMCs. The chain joins TRBV29-1 to TRBJ2-5, with D possibly being TRBD2 (6 bases). The CDR3 sequence: CSVAGGPGEETQYF. The CDR3 DNA follows: TGCAGCGTTGCGGGCGGCCCGGGAGAGGAGACCCAGTACTTC.